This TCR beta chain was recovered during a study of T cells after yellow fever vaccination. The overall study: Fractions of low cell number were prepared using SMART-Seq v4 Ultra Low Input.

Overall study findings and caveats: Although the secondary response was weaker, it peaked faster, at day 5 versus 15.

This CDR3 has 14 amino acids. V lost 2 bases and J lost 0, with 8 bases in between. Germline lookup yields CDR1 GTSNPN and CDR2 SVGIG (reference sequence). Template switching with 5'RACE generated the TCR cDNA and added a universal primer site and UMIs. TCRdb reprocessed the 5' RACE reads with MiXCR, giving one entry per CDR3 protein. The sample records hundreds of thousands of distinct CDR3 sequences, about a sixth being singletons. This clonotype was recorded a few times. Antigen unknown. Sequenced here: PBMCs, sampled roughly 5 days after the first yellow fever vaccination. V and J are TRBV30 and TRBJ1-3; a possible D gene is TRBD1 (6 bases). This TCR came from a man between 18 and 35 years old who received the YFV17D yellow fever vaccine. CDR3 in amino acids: CAWSRGPSGNTIYF. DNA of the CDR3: TGTGCCTGGAGTCGGGGGCCCTCTGGAAACACCATATATTTT.